This TCR beta chain was obtained from a study of blood T cells in healthy people across ages. On this clonotype itself: The antigen is not known.

Study-level findings and limits: Expanded clonotype changes were possibly confounded by unknown donor CMV status.

Through a sample-barcoded 5' primer and a J-beta primer mix, a second PCR was run for roughly 6 to 12 cycles. Each cDNA was tagged by a template-switch adaptor containing 12 random nucleotides. TCRdb re-called the 5' RACE reads through MiXCR, storing one row per CDR3 protein. The data contain 800,000 to 1,300,000 distinct CDR3 sequences, less than 25% of them singletons. The data also belong to a second study, concerning T cells of mothers and their children.

The source of this sequence is a girl aged 2 to 9 in good health. Sequenced material: blood.

CDR3 sequence: CSARSSGQETQYF. CDR3 DNA: TGCAGTGCTAGAAGTAGCGGTCAAGAGACCCAGTACTTC. The chain combines TRBV20-1 with TRBJ2-5, with a possible D match to TRBD2 (6 bases). CDR1 is DFQATT, CDR2 SNEGSKA, per germline (reference sequence). The CDR3 covers 13 residues. V lost 2 bases to trimming and J lost 2 bases, with 9 bases between them.